This T cell receptor (beta chain) was observed in a study of blood T cell repertoires in COVID-19. For the study at large: COVID-19 samples from acute and convalescent phases originated in the United States, Italy and Spain. PBMCs, B-cell-depleted T cells, or T cells were the source of the cDNA or gDNA that made up the material.

Per the study methods: Scientists estimated how many nucleated cells there were by amplifying reference gene primers. The table came from immunoSEQ multiplex PCR; TCRdb's copy has only in-frame clones and leaves some out. For V, J and clone size, that table is used; D and trimming come from the DNA. In the table there are around 160,000 clones, around four fifths of which are singletons. This TCR came from a human donor in a cohort sampled during active COVID-19. Sample: peripheral blood.

CDR3 sequence: CASSLDIFSGNTIYF. The DNA of the CDR3 is TGTGCCAGCAGCTTGGACATATTCTCTGGAAACACCATATATTTT. The chain has TRBV27 and TRBJ1-3; tentative D call: TRBD1 (5 bases). In germline, CDR1 is MNHEY, CDR2 SMNVEV (reference sequence). CDR3 length: 15 residues. Deletions cut 6 bases from V and 0 bases from J, with 12 bases between.